One and the same sample provided the 31 T cell receptor beta chains below, sequenced in a study of technical replicates of blood from a few donors. Sequenced by immunoSEQ multiplex PCR; TCRdb stores in-frame clones only, minus some. The sample yields approximately 97,000 clones, approximately 95% seen once. Input material: T cells isolated from PBMCs. The receptors stem from a human donor in good health.

This clone was detected once. The J gene is TRBJ2-7, the V gene TRBV6-6, with 8 positions matching TRBD2. Germline V gives CDR1 MNHNY, CDR2 SVGAGI (reference sequence). V lost 7 bases and J lost 4; bases outside the gene matches: 12. The CDR3 is made up of 15 amino acids. The CDR3 DNA is TGTGCCAGCAAACCCTCCAGCGGGAGAGTTTACGAGCAGTACTTC. This encodes CASKPSSGRVYEQYF.

The chain joins TRBV15 to TRBJ2-5; tentatively, D is TRBD2 (6 bases). CDR1 and CDR2 (germline): LNHNV, YYDKDF (reference sequence). Trimming pared 0 bases from V and 5 bases from J, leaving 13 bases between. The length of the CDR3 is 15 residues. The CDR3 nucleotides are TGTGCCACCAGCAGAGATCCCGGGGGAGCGGAGACCCAGTACTTC. The encoded protein is CATSRDPGGAETQYF.

The chain employs TRBV6-1 and TRBJ2-3; 10 bases are shared with TRBD2. Trimming removed 8 bases from V and 3 bases from J; junction bases left unmatched: 5. Looked up from germline, CDR1 is MNHNS and CDR2 is SASEGT. This CDR3 has 14 amino acids. As DNA, the CDR3 is TGTGCCAGCGTTGTAGCGGGGGGAACAGATACGCAGTATTTT. Its translation: CASVVAGGTDTQYF.

The rearrangement joins TRBV7-6 to TRBJ2-5; D unresolved. Deletions cut 1 base from V and 5 bases from J, with 8 bases between. Germline V gene lookup returns CDR1 SGHVS and CDR2 FNYEAQ. The length of the CDR3 is 13 residues. The DNA for the CDR3 is TGTGCCAGCAGCTTAGTACTACTGGAGACCCAGTACTTC. It is translated as CASSLVLLETQYF.

The count of this clone is one. The V gene is TRBV10-1, the J gene TRBJ1-5; the match to TRBD1 covers 7 bases. Germline CDR1 is WNHNN and CDR2 is SYGVQD (reference sequence). The CDR3 sequence is 16 residues long. V was pared by 7 bases and J by 4 bases, with 13 bases of the junction left unmatched. The chain's CDR3 is CASIPHSGQANQPQHF. In DNA form, the CDR3 reads TGCGCCAGCATACCGCATTCCGGACAGGCGAATCAGCCCCAGCATTTT.

The chain couples TRBV19 to TRBJ2-7, with TRBD2 as a possible D gene (6 bases). V lost 5 bases to trimming and J lost 5 bases, with 13 bases between them. Looked up from germline, CDR1 is LNHDA and CDR2 is SQIVND (reference sequence). This CDR3 is built from 13 residues. CDR3 region: CASSLEGYNEQYF. The CDR3 nucleotides read TGTGCCAGTAGTCTGGAGGGTTACAACGAGCAGTACTTC.

The rearrangement joins TRBV5-8 to TRBJ2-7, with D unclear. V lost 5 bases to trimming and J lost 2 bases, with 14 bases between them. This CDR3 spans 14 amino acids. CDR1 and CDR2 (germline): SGHTS, YDEGEE. DNA for the CDR3: TGTGCCAGCAGTCTAGATGGTATGGCCTACGAGCAGTACTTC. Protein sequence: CASSLDGMAYEQYF.

V usage is TRBV6-6 and J usage is TRBJ2-1, with D perhaps matching TRBD1 (6 bases). CDR1 is MNHNY and CDR2 is SVGAGI in the germline V gene (reference sequence). V was clipped by 6 bases and J by 6 bases, with 12 bases between them. The CDR3 contains 13 residues. The CDR3 nucleotides are TGTGCCAGCAGGGCACAGGGCTCCAATGAGCAGTTCTTC. It codes for CASRAQGSNEQFF.

CDR3 bases: TGTGCCAGCAGTTTCCCGGGACTAGCGGGAGTTTACAATGAGCAGTTCTTC. Residues: CASSFPGLAGVYNEQFF. The chain recombines TRBV27 with TRBJ2-1, with TRBD2 matching over 14 bases. The CDR3 is 17 residues long. Germline V gene lookup returns CDR1 MNHEY and CDR2 SMNVEV (reference sequence). With V trimmed by 3 bases and J by 4 bases, 5 bases remained unmatched.

The J gene is TRBJ2-7, the V gene TRBV10-3, with 13 bases identical to TRBD2. The V gene's germline CDR1 is ENHRY and CDR2 SYGVKD. CDR3 length: 15 amino acids. J lost 7 bases, V lost 0 bases, and 3 bases had no gene match. The CDR3 region has the DNA TGTGCCATCAGTGAGTCGACGGGACTAGCGGGGGAGCAGTACTTC. Translation: CAISESTGLAGEQYF.

The chain recombines TRBV25-1 with TRBJ1-1; no definite D call. This CDR3 contains 13 residues. V was cut by 7 bases and J by 5 bases, with 14 bases left in between. The germline V gene encodes CDR1 MGHDK and CDR2 SYGVNS. CDR3 bases: TGTGCCAGCACTACTGGGCTCCAGACTGAAGCTTTCTTT. Protein: CASTTGLQTEAFF.

The chain recombines TRBV7-3 with TRBJ2-1, with a possible D match to TRBD1 (6 bases). This CDR3 region has 14 residues. V gave up 1 base and J gave up 6 bases, with 10 bases separating them. Germline CDR1 and CDR2: SGHTA and FQGTGA. This chain's CDR3 is CASSLRGPRNEQFF. The CDR3 DNA reads TGTGCCAGCAGCTTAAGGGGGCCTCGCAATGAGCAGTTCTTC.

In nucleotides, the CDR3 is TGCGCCAGCAGCCATGGGACAGGGATGAACTCTGGGGCCAACGTCCTGACTTTC. Its protein is CASSHGTGMNSGANVLTF. The rearrangement links TRBV4-1 to TRBJ2-6; the match to TRBD1 covers 9 bases. The CDR3 is 18 residues long. Unmatched junction bases numbered 6, after V lost 3 bases and J lost 0 bases. CDR1 is MGHRA and CDR2 is YSYEKL in the germline V gene.

The chain employs TRBV9 and TRBJ2-7; 8 bases agree with TRBD2. J lost 2 bases, V lost 0 bases, and 13 bases had no gene match. This CDR3 region has 18 residues. The V gene's germline CDR1 is SGDLS and CDR2 YYNGEE. The CDR3 coding sequence is TGTGCCAGCAGCGTAGGATTAAATGTCGGGAGGGGGACCTACGAGCAGTACTTC. Translating gives CASSVGLNVGRGTYEQYF.

The chain combines TRBV28 with TRBJ1-4; D gene ambiguous. This CDR3 is built from 14 residues. With 3 bases removed from V and 4 bases from J, the gap between germline ends came to 9 bases. Germline loops: CDR1 MDHEN, CDR2 SYDVKM. The chain's CDR3 is CASSFRGRNEKLFF. The CDR3 nucleotides are TGTGCCAGCAGTTTTCGAGGGCGTAATGAAAAACTGTTTTTT. The whole variable domain, filled in from reference TRBV28 and TRBJ1-4, reads DVKVTQSSRYLVKRTGEKVFLECVQDMDHENMFWYRQDPGLGLRLIYFSYDVKMKEKGDIPEGYSVSREKKERFSLILESASTNQTSMYLCASSFRGRNEKLFFGSGTQLSVL.

V and J are TRBV30 and TRBJ1-4; 9 nucleotides line up with TRBD1. The CDR3 extends over 14 amino acids. V shed 7 bases and J 7 bases; nucleotides not matched to a gene: 10. The V gene's germline CDR1 is GTSNPN and CDR2 SVGIG (reference sequence). As DNA, the CDR3 is TGTGCCTACAGGGGGCCGGACGCTAGTGAAAAACTGTTTTTT. This gives the protein CAYRGPDASEKLFF.

The rearrangement uses TRBV5-1 and TRBJ1-2; D ambiguous. The V end was cut by 4 bases, the J end by 8 bases, with 21 bases between. Germline CDR1 and CDR2: SGHRS and YFSETQ. The CDR3 spans 15 residues. The CDR3: CASSPRGETPGGYTF. The CDR3 DNA follows: TGCGCCAGCAGCCCCCGAGGAGAAACCCCGGGAGGCTACACCTTC. The full variable domain, in which reference TRBV5-1 and TRBJ1-2 provide the parts outside the CDR3, is KAGVTQTPRYLIKTRGQQVTLSCSPISGHRSVSWYQQTPGQGLQFLFEYFSETQRNKGNFPGRFSGRQFSNSRSEMNVSTLELGDSALYLCASSPRGETPGGYTFGSGTRLTVV.

Here the CDR3 reads CASSVSSSAYNEQFF. CDR3 nucleotides: TGTGCCAGCAGCGTAAGTAGTAGCGCATACAATGAGCAGTTCTTC. The chain has TRBV9 and TRBJ2-1; D perhaps matches TRBD2 (5 bases). Trimming removed 1 base at V and 4 bases at J, with 12 bases between. Germline-derived CDR1 and CDR2 are SGDLS and YYNGEE. This CDR3 has 15 amino acids.

V usage is TRBV7-2 and J usage is TRBJ2-5; unclear D gene. TRBJ2-7 explains the end of the DNA better; the J call may be wrong. Germline-derived CDR1 and CDR2 are SGHTA and FQGNSA. The CDR3 is made up of 11 amino acids. Here the CDR3 reads CASSSRTEQYF. The CDR3 coding sequence is TGTGCCAGCAGCTCGCGCACCGAGCAGTACTTC.

This clone was seen just once. The chain couples TRBV19 to TRBJ2-1; 10 bases fit TRBD2. The CDR3 extends over 16 amino acids. In germline, CDR1 is LNHDA, CDR2 SQIVND (reference sequence). With V trimmed by 5 bases and J by 7 bases, 11 bases remained unmatched. CDR3 nucleotides: TGTGCCAGTAGTCGACGAGCGGGAGGGCCGCGGAATGAGCAGTTCTTC. Protein: CASSRRAGGPRNEQFF.

J is TRBJ2-1 and V is TRBV5-6; no reliable D call. Per the germline V gene, CDR1 is SGHDT and CDR2 is YYEEEE. The CDR3 is 16 residues long. Trimming stripped 0 bases from V and 0 bases from J, with 10 bases between. CDR3 sequence (DNA): TGTGCCAGCAGCTTGGTTTCGACACACTCCTACAATGAGCAGTTCTTC. As protein: CASSLVSTHSYNEQFF.

This chain connects TRBV5-4 to TRBJ2-1; possibly TRBD2 for D (5 bases). CDR1 SGHNT and CDR2 YYREEE come from the germline V gene (reference sequence). The CDR3 has 13 amino acids. V lost 6 bases and J 6 bases, leaving 13 bases between the germline ends. The CDR3 DNA follows: TGTGCCAGCACTGGACTTAGACCCAATGAGCAGTTCTTC. It is translated as CASTGLRPNEQFF.

This rearrangement joins TRBV6-5 to TRBJ2-7; TRBD1 matches 8 bases. Trimming removed 5 bases from V and 6 bases from J; junction bases left unmatched: 9. CDR1 is MNHEY, CDR2 SVGAGI, per germline. This CDR3 is built from 14 residues. The CDR3 nucleotides are TGTGCCAGCAGTAGAACGGACAGGGATGTCGAGCAGTACTTC. This sequence encodes CASSRTDRDVEQYF.

The gene calls are TRBV4-1 and TRBJ2-7; no reliable D call. Trimming took off 2 bases at V and 2 bases at J, with 13 bases between the two ends. Germline assignment: CDR1 MGHRA and CDR2 YSYEKL. The CDR3 totals 15 residues. CDR3 sequence: CASSQSRSPAYEQYF. Written as DNA, the CDR3 is TGCGCCAGCAGCCAATCAAGAAGTCCGGCCTACGAGCAGTACTTC.

The chain joins TRBV19 to TRBJ1-3; maybe TRBD1 (6 bases). The CDR3 sequence is 15 residues long. Germline values: CDR1 LNHDA, CDR2 SQIVND (reference sequence). Trimming removed 6 bases at V and 2 bases at J, with 14 bases between. The CDR3 sequence: CASSPFWTAGNTIYF. For the CDR3, the DNA is TGTGCCAGTAGCCCCTTCTGGACAGCTGGAAACACCATATATTTT. Variable domain in full (rest from reference TRBV19 and TRBJ1-3): DGGITQSPKYLFRKEGQNVTLSCEQNLNHDAMYWYRQDPGQGLRLIYYSQIVNDFQKGDIAEGYSVSREKKESFPLTVTSAQKNPTAFYLCASSPFWTAGNTIYFGEGSWLTVV.

The rearrangement joins TRBV18 to TRBJ2-7; no firm D call. Trimming took 1 base from V and 4 from J, leaving 5 bases between them. The CDR3 sequence is 12 residues long. Per germline, CDR1 KGHSH and CDR2 LQKENI. CDR3 bases: TGTGCCAGCTCACCACGCGGATACGAGCAGTACTTC. This encodes CASSPRGYEQYF.

This rearrangement joins TRBV5-1 to TRBJ2-2; 9 bases line up with TRBD2. Germline CDR1 and CDR2: SGHRS and YFSETQ. This CDR3 contains 18 residues. Losses at the gene ends were 0 bases for V and 4 bases for J; bases not matched to a gene: 10. The CDR3 region has the DNA TGCGCCAGCAGCTTGGTATCGGCGGGAGGGCCGGTCACCGGGGAGCTGTTTTTT. Amino acids: CASSLVSAGGPVTGELFF.

V gene TRBV7-2 combines with J gene TRBJ1-5, with a possible D match to TRBD1 (6 bases). Germline CDR1 is SGHTA and CDR2 is FQGNSA. CDR3 length: 15 residues. Trimming removed 1 base at V and 6 bases at J, with 13 bases between. The CDR3, as DNA: TGTGCCAGCAGCTTAGATGGACAGCCGGGTCAGCCCCAGCATTTT. This gives the protein CASSLDGQPGQPQHF.

V usage is TRBV19 and J usage is TRBJ2-7, with TRBD2 as a possible D gene (6 bases). The CDR3 is made up of 13 amino acids. The ends were cut back, 9 bases at V and 4 bases at J, with 16 bases in the middle. The V gene's germline CDR1 is LNHDA and CDR2 SQIVND (reference sequence). The CDR3 is CASGTSFGYEQYF. CDR3 DNA sequence: TGTGCCAGCGGGACTTCTTTTGGATACGAGCAGTACTTC.

This chain links TRBV21-1 with TRBJ2-1; the D call TRBD1 from the table was never checked on the DNA. TRBV21-1 corresponds to a pseudogene. The CDR3 extends over 13 amino acids. In DNA, the CDR3 is TGTGCCAGCTGTAGACAGGGCTACGATGAGCAGTTCTTC. Translation gives CASCRQGYDEQFF.

This clone was observed once. The chain links TRBV28 to TRBJ1-2, with D unclear. The length of the CDR3 is 16 residues. Trimming pared 5 bases from V and 4 bases from J, leaving 20 bases between. Germline lookup yields CDR1 MDHEN and CDR2 SYDVKM. The CDR3 nucleotides are TGTGCCAGCAGTCCGGCGGATGGAGAGTTCTTCTATGGCTACACCTTC. Its translation is CASSPADGEFFYGYTF.